Sequencing of this T cell receptor beta chain was carried out in a study of T cell responses to AZD1222 COVID-19 vaccine. TCRdb keeps only in-frame clones here, not all; method: immunoSEQ multiplex PCR. This table has around 210,000 clones, approximately 94% appearing once. V shed 5 bases and J 1 base; nucleotides not matched to a gene: 13. CDR1 is LNHDA and CDR2 is SQIVND in the germline V gene (reference sequence). This CDR3 spans 17 amino acids. The chain combines TRBV19 with TRBJ1-1, with 7 bases aligning to TRBD1. The receptor comes from an adult who received the MenACWY meningococcal vaccine as a control. The input for sequencing was peripheral blood, taken 28 days after the second dose of the MenACWY control vaccine. CDR3 DNA: TGTGCCAGTAGTTTTTCCTACTCCGGGACAGCGAACACTGAAGCTTTCTTT. Amino acid sequence: CASSFSYSGTANTEAFF.